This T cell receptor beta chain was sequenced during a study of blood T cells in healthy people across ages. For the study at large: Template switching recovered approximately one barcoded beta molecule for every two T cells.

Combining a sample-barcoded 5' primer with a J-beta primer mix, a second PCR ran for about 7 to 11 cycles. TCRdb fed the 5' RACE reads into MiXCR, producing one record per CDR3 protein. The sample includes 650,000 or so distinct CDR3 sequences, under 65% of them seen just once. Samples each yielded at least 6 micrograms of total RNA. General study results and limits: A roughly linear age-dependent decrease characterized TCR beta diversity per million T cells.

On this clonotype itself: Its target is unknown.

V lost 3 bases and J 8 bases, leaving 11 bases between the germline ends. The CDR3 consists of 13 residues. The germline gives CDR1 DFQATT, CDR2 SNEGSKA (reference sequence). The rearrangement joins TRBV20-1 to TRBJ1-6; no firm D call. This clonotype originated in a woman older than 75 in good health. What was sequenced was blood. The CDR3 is CSARPLGHSPLHF. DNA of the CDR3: TGCAGTGCTAGGCCCCTGGGCCATTCACCCCTCCACTTT.